This T cell receptor (beta chain) was identified in a study of OX40 agonist ivuxolimab in advanced cancers. Findings and limits, study-wide: There were also nonresponders showing low normalized T-cell clonal expansion.

TCRdb's copy holds only in-frame clones and misses some; the assay was immunoSEQ multiplex PCR. The profile shows over 70,000 clones, about 92% of them singletons. Prior autoimmune disease or systemic immunosuppression barred patients. Collection of blood occurred at baseline, at cycle 4 day 1, and at cycle 7 day 1. For this clone: Antigen unknown.

Germline V gene lookup returns CDR1 MNHEY and CDR2 SMNVEV (reference sequence). Trimming pared 6 bases from V and 5 bases from J, leaving 22 bases between. The CDR3 has 16 amino acids. The receptor was derived from an adult with an advanced solid tumor such as melanoma, head and neck, liver or kidney cancer. The chain combines TRBV27 with TRBJ1-2; D may be TRBD1 (6 bases). Material: CD4+ or CD8+ T cells sorted from blood, obtained in a trial of the OX40 agonist ivuxolimab. The CDR3 nucleotides are TGTGCCAGCAGATCCCGGCAGGGGCTCCCCTTTTATGGCTACACCTTC. It encodes CASRSRQGLPFYGYTF.